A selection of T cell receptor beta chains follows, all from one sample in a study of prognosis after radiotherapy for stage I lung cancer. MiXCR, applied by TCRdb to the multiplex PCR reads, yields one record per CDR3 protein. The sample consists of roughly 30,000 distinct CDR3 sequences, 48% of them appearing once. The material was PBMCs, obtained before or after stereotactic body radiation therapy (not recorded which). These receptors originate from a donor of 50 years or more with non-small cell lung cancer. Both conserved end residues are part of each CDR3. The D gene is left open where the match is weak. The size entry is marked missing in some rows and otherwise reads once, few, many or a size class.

CDR3 DNA: TGTGCCAGCAGCTTCCGGACAGGGGGCAGATATAATTCACCCCTCCACTTT
CDR3 protein: CASSFRTGGRYNSPLHF
clone size: medium-sized
V gene: TRBV7-8
CDR3 length: 17
D gene: TRBD1
J gene: TRBJ1-6

CDR3 DNA: TGTGCCTGGAGTGTAGGGGACAACACTGAAGCTTTCTTT
CDR3 protein: CAWSVGDNTEAFF
clone size: -
V gene: TRBV30
CDR3 length: 13
D gene: -
J gene: TRBJ1-1

CDR3 DNA: TGTGCCAGTAGTATAGAGGGCAGTATAAGCTCTGGAAACACCATATATTTT
CDR3 protein: CASSIEGSISSGNTIYF
clone size: -
V gene: TRBV19
CDR3 length: 17
D gene: -
J gene: TRBJ1-3

CDR3 DNA: TGTGCCAGCAGGAAACTCCGGGACAGGGGTTACGAGCAGTACTTC
CDR3 protein: CASRKLRDRGYEQYF
clone size: many
V gene: TRBV12-3/TRBV12-4
CDR3 length: 15
D gene: TRBD1
J gene: TRBJ2-7

CDR3 DNA: TGTGCCAGCGGGACAGGAGTCTCCTACGAGCAGTACTTC
CDR3 protein: CASGTGVSYEQYF
clone size: many
V gene: TRBV27
CDR3 length: 13
D gene: TRBD1
J gene: TRBJ2-7

CDR3 DNA: TGCGCCAGCAGCTTGAGGCCCTCGGGACAGGGGGCGTCGTACGAGCAGTACTTC
CDR3 protein: CASSLRPSGQGASYEQYF
clone size: many
V gene: TRBV5-1
CDR3 length: 18
D gene: TRBD1
J gene: TRBJ2-7

CDR3 DNA: TGTGCCACCAGCAGAGAGTACAGTTTCTGGGGCCGACATCAAGCTAACTATGGCTACACCTTC
CDR3 protein: CATSREYSFWGRHQANYGYTF
clone size: -
V gene: TRBV15
CDR3 length: 21
D gene: -
J gene: TRBJ1-2

CDR3 DNA: TGTGCCAGCAGCTCATCGGGGGGCTACGAGCAGTACTTC
CDR3 protein: CASSSSGGYEQYF
clone size: medium-sized
V gene: TRBV6-1
CDR3 length: 13
D gene: TRBD2
J gene: TRBJ2-7

CDR3 DNA: TGCGCCAGCAGCTTTGGCGGAGACGACGAGCAGTACTTC
CDR3 protein: CASSFGGDDEQYF
clone size: medium-sized
V gene: TRBV5-1
CDR3 length: 13
D gene: -
J gene: TRBJ2-7

CDR3 DNA: TGTGCCACCAGTGATTTCTGTAACTATGTCTACACCTTC
CDR3 protein: CATSDFCNYVYTF
clone size: -
V gene: TRBV24-1
CDR3 length: 13
D gene: -
J gene: TRBJ1-2

CDR3 DNA: TGTGCCAGCACAGAACAGGGGTGGAACACTGAAGCTTTCTTT
CDR3 protein: CASTEQGWNTEAFF
clone size: once
V gene: TRBV5-6
CDR3 length: 14
D gene: TRBD1
J gene: TRBJ1-1

CDR3 DNA: TGTGCCAGCAGTACAGGGGCTAGAGGCTACACCTTC
CDR3 protein: CASSTGARGYTF
clone size: many
V gene: TRBV6-1
CDR3 length: 12
D gene: TRBD1
J gene: TRBJ1-2

CDR3 DNA: TGTGCCAGCAGCCCCGAACCAACAATAAGCGGGAGGAGCTCCTACGAGCAGTACTTC
CDR3 protein: CASSPEPTISGRSSYEQYF
clone size: many
V gene: TRBV5-6
CDR3 length: 19
D gene: TRBD2
J gene: TRBJ2-7

CDR3 DNA: TGTGCTAGTGGTTTGAGCGGGAGGCCCCCGTTTACGCAGTATTTT
CDR3 protein: CASGLSGRPPFTQYF
clone size: many
V gene: TRBV12-5
CDR3 length: 15
D gene: TRBD2
J gene: TRBJ2-3

CDR3 DNA: TGTGCCAGCAGCTCACAGGGGGCAGCTTGGACTGAAGCTTTCTTT
CDR3 protein: CASSSQGAAWTEAFF
clone size: -
V gene: TRBV7-9
CDR3 length: 15
D gene: TRBD1
J gene: TRBJ1-1

CDR3 DNA: TGTGCCTGGAGTGTAAAAGGGGTGTCCAATCAGCCCCAGCATTTT
CDR3 protein: CAWSVKGVSNQPQHF
clone size: -
V gene: TRBV30
CDR3 length: 15
D gene: -
J gene: TRBJ1-5

CDR3 DNA: TGTGCCATCAGGGGACCCGGGGGAGGCCATGAGCAGTTCTTC
CDR3 protein: CAIRGPGGGHEQFF
clone size: many
V gene: TRBV10-3
CDR3 length: 14
D gene: -
J gene: TRBJ2-1

CDR3 DNA: TGTGCCAGCAGCGGCGGAGGGGGACAGAACACTGAAGCTTTCTTT
CDR3 protein: CASSGGGGQNTEAFF
clone size: many
V gene: TRBV5-4
CDR3 length: 15
D gene: -
J gene: TRBJ1-1

CDR3 DNA: TGTGCCAGCAGCTTTAGAGGGCAGGGGACCTACGAGCAGTACTTC
CDR3 protein: CASSFRGQGTYEQYF
clone size: -
V gene: TRBV7-6
CDR3 length: 15
D gene: -
J gene: TRBJ2-7

CDR3 DNA: TGTGCCAGCACTCCCAGAGGGGCTGGGGTTGCTGAAGCTTTCTTT
CDR3 protein: CASTPRGAGVAEAFF
clone size: many
V gene: TRBV2
CDR3 length: 15
D gene: -
J gene: TRBJ1-1

CDR3 DNA: TGTGCCAGCAGCGAGGGGGTCGGGTTAAATGAGCAGCTCTTC
CDR3 protein: CASSEGVGLNEQLF
clone size: many
V gene: TRBV9
CDR3 length: 14
D gene: -
J gene: TRBJ2-1

CDR3 DNA: TGTGCCAGCAGCCCGGACAGGGGCCGAAACTCTGGAAACACCATATATTTT
CDR3 protein: CASSPDRGRNSGNTIYF
clone size: -
V gene: TRBV5-4
CDR3 length: 17
D gene: TRBD1
J gene: TRBJ1-3

CDR3 DNA: TGTGCCAGCAGCTTAGGGGTAGGGGGGCCCTACGAGCAGTACTTC
CDR3 protein: CASSLGVGGPYEQYF
clone size: -
V gene: TRBV11-2
CDR3 length: 15
D gene: -
J gene: TRBJ2-7

CDR3 DNA: TGTGCCAGCAGGGGACGACAGGGTTCACGGTGGAATGAGCAGTTCTTC
CDR3 protein: CASRGRQGSRWNEQFF
clone size: many
V gene: TRBV6-1
CDR3 length: 16
D gene: TRBD1
J gene: TRBJ2-1

CDR3 DNA: TGTGCCAGCAGCGCACCGGGACAGGGGCTCTATGGCTACACCTTC
CDR3 protein: CASSAPGQGLYGYTF
clone size: -
V gene: TRBV7-9
CDR3 length: 15
D gene: TRBD1
J gene: TRBJ1-2

CDR3 DNA: TGTGCCAGCACTGCGACTAGCGGGAGGGCCAGCTTTGGCGAGCAGTACTTC
CDR3 protein: CASTATSGRASFGEQYF
clone size: medium-sized
V gene: TRBV28
CDR3 length: 17
D gene: TRBD2
J gene: TRBJ2-7

CDR3 DNA: TGTGCCAGCAGTTACTCGGCGTGGCGGGGGAACAAAGCTTTCTTT
CDR3 protein: CASSYSAWRGNKAFF
clone size: many
V gene: TRBV6-2/TRBV6-3
CDR3 length: 15
D gene: -
J gene: TRBJ1-1

CDR3 DNA: TGTGCCACCAGTGATTGGGAGGGGTCCAAAAACATTCAGTACTTC
CDR3 protein: CATSDWEGSKNIQYF
clone size: many
V gene: TRBV24-1
CDR3 length: 15
D gene: TRBD2
J gene: TRBJ2-4

CDR3 DNA: TGCAGCGCCACCGGGACTAGCGGGAGGTACAATGAGCAGTTCTTC
CDR3 protein: CSATGTSGRYNEQFF
clone size: many
V gene: TRBV29-1
CDR3 length: 15
D gene: TRBD2
J gene: TRBJ2-1

CDR3 DNA: TGTGCCAGCACCCCAGGCCTGAGATCCTATAATTCAACCCTCCACTTT
CDR3 protein: CASTPGLRSYNSTLHF
clone size: -
V gene: TRBV2
CDR3 length: 16
D gene: -
J gene: TRBJ1-6

CDR3 DNA: TGCAGTGCTAAGGGAGGCCCGACCTACAATGAGCAGTTCTTC
CDR3 protein: CSAKGGPTYNEQFF
clone size: many
V gene: TRBV20-1
CDR3 length: 14
D gene: -
J gene: TRBJ2-1

CDR3 DNA: TGTGCCAGCAGTGAACTGTCTCAGGGGCTCACATATACGCAGTATTTT
CDR3 protein: CASSELSQGLTYTQYF
clone size: once
V gene: TRBV6-1
CDR3 length: 16
D gene: -
J gene: TRBJ2-3

CDR3 DNA: TGTGCCAGCAGATTGACAGGGGGTCCTACCGGGGAGCTGTTTTTT
CDR3 protein: CASRLTGGPTGELFF
clone size: -
V gene: TRBV9
CDR3 length: 15
D gene: TRBD1
J gene: TRBJ2-2

CDR3 DNA: TGTGCCAGCAGCCAAGTTGCTGGGAACACCGGGGAGCTGTTTTTT
CDR3 protein: CASSQVAGNTGELFF
clone size: -
V gene: TRBV3-1
CDR3 length: 15
D gene: -
J gene: TRBJ2-2

CDR3 DNA: TGTGCCAGCAGGGGATGGGACAGGGGATCCAATCAGCCCCAGCATTTT
CDR3 protein: CASRGWDRGSNQPQHF
clone size: many
V gene: TRBV6-2/TRBV6-3
CDR3 length: 16
D gene: TRBD1
J gene: TRBJ1-5

CDR3 DNA: TGCGCCAGCAGCCGGGATCCACCGGGGACTGCGAACACCGGGGAGCTGTTTTTT
CDR3 protein: CASSRDPPGTANTGELFF
clone size: many
V gene: TRBV4-3
CDR3 length: 18
D gene: -
J gene: TRBJ2-2

CDR3 DNA: TGTGCCAGCGGGAAGCTAAACGATGAGCAGTTCTTC
CDR3 protein: CASGKLNDEQFF
clone size: -
V gene: TRBV6-1
CDR3 length: 12
D gene: -
J gene: TRBJ2-1

CDR3 DNA: TGTGCCAGCGGTGGGTTGGGGATGAGCAATCAGCCCCAGCATTTT
CDR3 protein: CASGGLGMSNQPQHF
clone size: -
V gene: TRBV6-2/TRBV6-3
CDR3 length: 15
D gene: -
J gene: TRBJ1-5

CDR3 DNA: TGTGCCAGCAGCCAAGTCTTACAAGGGATTTATAATTCACCCCTCCACTTT
CDR3 protein: CASSQVLQGIYNSPLHF
clone size: -
V gene: TRBV4-2
CDR3 length: 17
D gene: -
J gene: TRBJ1-6

CDR3 DNA: TGTGCCAGCTCACCACCCTCCGGGCTAAACACCGGGGAGCTGTTTTTT
CDR3 protein: CASSPPSGLNTGELFF
clone size: many
V gene: TRBV18
CDR3 length: 16
D gene: -
J gene: TRBJ2-2

CDR3 DNA: TGTGCCAGCAGTGTCAATGGGGGAGCAGCCGATGAGCAGTTCTTC
CDR3 protein: CASSVNGGAADEQFF
clone size: -
V gene: TRBV27
CDR3 length: 15
D gene: -
J gene: TRBJ2-1

CDR3 DNA: TGTGCCAGCAGCGCCCCCAGATGTTACGGGGAGCTGTTTTTT
CDR3 protein: CASSAPRCYGELFF
clone size: -
V gene: TRBV7-2
CDR3 length: 14
D gene: -
J gene: TRBJ2-2

CDR3 DNA: TGTGCCAGCAGCGATGGTACTAGCGGGATATATGAGCAGTTCTTC
CDR3 protein: CASSDGTSGIYEQFF
clone size: -
V gene: TRBV9
CDR3 length: 15
D gene: TRBD2
J gene: TRBJ2-1

CDR3 DNA: TGTGCCAGCAGCTCCCGCAGTATGAAGAACACCGGGGAGCTGTTTTTT
CDR3 protein: CASSSRSMKNTGELFF
clone size: -
V gene: TRBV7-9
CDR3 length: 16
D gene: -
J gene: TRBJ2-2

CDR3 DNA: TGTGCCAGCAGCTTAGCAGTAGTTAGCGGGAGCGGAATCTTC
CDR3 protein: CASSLAVVSGSGIF
clone size: many
V gene: TRBV7-9
CDR3 length: 14
D gene: TRBD2
J gene: TRBJ2-1

CDR3 DNA: TGTGCCAGCAGTTTATTCGGGACAGCCTATGGCTACACCTTC
CDR3 protein: CASSLFGTAYGYTF
clone size: many
V gene: TRBV28
CDR3 length: 14
D gene: TRBD1
J gene: TRBJ1-2

CDR3 DNA: TGTGCCAGCAGCCCCCTTCTCGGCAGAGCTTTCTTT
CDR3 protein: CASSPLLGRAFF
clone size: many
V gene: TRBV11-2
CDR3 length: 12
D gene: -
J gene: TRBJ1-1

CDR3 DNA: TGTGCCAGCAGGAGTAAAACGGGTAACACCTGTGAGCTGTTTTTT
CDR3 protein: CASRSKTGNTCELFF
clone size: -
V gene: TRBV7-2
CDR3 length: 15
D gene: -
J gene: TRBJ2-2

CDR3 DNA: TGTGCCAGTAGGGTGCGCACTGAAGCTTTCTTT
CDR3 protein: CASRVRTEAFF
clone size: -
V gene: TRBV19
CDR3 length: 11
D gene: -
J gene: TRBJ1-1

CDR3 DNA: TGCAGTGCTCGCCTAGCGGAATACAATGAGCAGTTCTTC
CDR3 protein: CSARLAEYNEQFF
clone size: many
V gene: TRBV20-1
CDR3 length: 13
D gene: TRBD2
J gene: TRBJ2-1

CDR3 DNA: TGTGCCATCAGACGGGGTCGCGTCTCCTACGAGCAGTACTTC
CDR3 protein: CAIRRGRVSYEQYF
clone size: once
V gene: TRBV6-4
CDR3 length: 14
D gene: -
J gene: TRBJ2-7

CDR3 DNA: TGTGCCAGCAGCTTCTCGGGGCCCGGGGAGCTGTTTTTT
CDR3 protein: CASSFSGPGELFF
clone size: few
V gene: TRBV7-8
CDR3 length: 13
D gene: -
J gene: TRBJ2-2